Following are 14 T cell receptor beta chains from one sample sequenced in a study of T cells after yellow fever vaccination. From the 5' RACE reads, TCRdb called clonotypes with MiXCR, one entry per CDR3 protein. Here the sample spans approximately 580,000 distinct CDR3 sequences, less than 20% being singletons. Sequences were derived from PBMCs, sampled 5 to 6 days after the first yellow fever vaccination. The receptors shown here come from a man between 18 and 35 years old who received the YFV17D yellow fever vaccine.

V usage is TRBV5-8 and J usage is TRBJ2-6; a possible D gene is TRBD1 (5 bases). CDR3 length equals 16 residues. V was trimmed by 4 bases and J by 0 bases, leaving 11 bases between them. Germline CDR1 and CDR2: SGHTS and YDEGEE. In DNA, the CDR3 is TGTGCCAGCAGCCCCGGACATGCCTCTGGGGCCAACGTCCTGACTTTC. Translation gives CASSPGHASGANVLTF.

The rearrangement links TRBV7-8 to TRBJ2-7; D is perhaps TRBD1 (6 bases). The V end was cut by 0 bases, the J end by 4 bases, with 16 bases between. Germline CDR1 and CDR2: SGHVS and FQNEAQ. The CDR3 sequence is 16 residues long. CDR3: CASSLALGQGKYEQYF. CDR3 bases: TGTGCCAGCAGCTTAGCGCTCGGGCAGGGGAAATACGAGCAGTACTTC.

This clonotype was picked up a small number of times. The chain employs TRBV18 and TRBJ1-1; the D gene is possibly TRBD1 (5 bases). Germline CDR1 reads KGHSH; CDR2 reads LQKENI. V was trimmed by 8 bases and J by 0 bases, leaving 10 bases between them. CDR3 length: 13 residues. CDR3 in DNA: TGTGCCAGCCAAGACAGTCTGAACACTGAAGCTTTCTTT. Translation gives CASQDSLNTEAFF.

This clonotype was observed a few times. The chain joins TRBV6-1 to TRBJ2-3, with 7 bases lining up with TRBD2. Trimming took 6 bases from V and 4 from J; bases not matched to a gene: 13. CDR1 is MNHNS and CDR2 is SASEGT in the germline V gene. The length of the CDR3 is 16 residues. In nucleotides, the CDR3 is TGTGCCAGCAGCCGGACGACTAGCAGGAGCGCAGATACGCAGTATTTT. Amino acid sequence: CASSRTTSRSADTQYF.

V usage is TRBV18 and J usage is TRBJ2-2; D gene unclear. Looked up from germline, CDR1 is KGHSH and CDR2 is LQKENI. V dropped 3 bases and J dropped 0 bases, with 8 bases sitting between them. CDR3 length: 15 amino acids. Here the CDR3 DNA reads TGTGCCAGCTCACCCCTGTTCGCGAACACCGGGGAGCTGTTTTTT. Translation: CASSPLFANTGELFF.

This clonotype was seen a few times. The CDR3 DNA is TGTGCCAGCAGCTTAACCCAAAGCTCCTACGAGCAGTACTTC. It encodes CASSLTQSSYEQYF. V and J are TRBV7-9 and TRBJ2-7; D unresolved. Looked up from germline, CDR1 is SEHNR and CDR2 is FQNEAQ (reference sequence). The CDR3 contains 14 residues. V shed 2 bases and J shed 0 bases, with 8 bases lying between them.

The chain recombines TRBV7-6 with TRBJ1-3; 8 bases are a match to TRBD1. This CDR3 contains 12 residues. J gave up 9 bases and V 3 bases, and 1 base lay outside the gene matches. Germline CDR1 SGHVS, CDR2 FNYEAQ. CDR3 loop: CASSFGTGTIYF. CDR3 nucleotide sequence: TGTGCCAGCAGCTTCGGGACAGGCACCATATATTTT.

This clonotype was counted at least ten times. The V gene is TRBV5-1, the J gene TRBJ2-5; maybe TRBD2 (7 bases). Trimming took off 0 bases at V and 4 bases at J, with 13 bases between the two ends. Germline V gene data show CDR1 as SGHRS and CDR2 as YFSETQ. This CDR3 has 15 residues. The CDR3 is CASSLVRGRGETQYF. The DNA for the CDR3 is TGCGCCAGCAGCTTGGTGCGGGGGCGAGGAGAGACCCAGTACTTC. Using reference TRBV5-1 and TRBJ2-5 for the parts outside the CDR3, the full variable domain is KAGVTQTPRYLIKTRGQQVTLSCSPISGHRSVSWYQQTPGQGLQFLFEYFSETQRNKGNFPGRFSGRQFSNSRSEMNVSTLELGDSALYLCASSLVRGRGETQYFGPGTRLLVL.

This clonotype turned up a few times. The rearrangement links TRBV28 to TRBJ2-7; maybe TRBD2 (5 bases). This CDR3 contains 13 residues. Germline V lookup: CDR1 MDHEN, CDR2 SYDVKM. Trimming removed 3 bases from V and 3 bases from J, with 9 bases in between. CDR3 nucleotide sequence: TGTGCCAGCAGTTTGACGGGGAACTACGAGCAGTACGTC. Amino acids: CASSLTGNYEQYV.

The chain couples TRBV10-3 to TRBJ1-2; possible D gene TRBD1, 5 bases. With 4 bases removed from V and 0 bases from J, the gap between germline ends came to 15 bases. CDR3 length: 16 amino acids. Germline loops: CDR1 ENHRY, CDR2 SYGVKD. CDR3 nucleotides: TGTGCCATCAGTGTAGGGGTCTCCTATTCTAACTATGGCTACACCTTC. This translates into CAISVGVSYSNYGYTF.

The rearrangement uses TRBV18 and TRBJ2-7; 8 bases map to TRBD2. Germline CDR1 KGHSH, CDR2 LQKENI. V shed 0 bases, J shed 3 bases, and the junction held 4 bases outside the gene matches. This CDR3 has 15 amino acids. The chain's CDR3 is CASSPPAGGFYEQYF. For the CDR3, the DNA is TGTGCCAGCTCACCACCGGCGGGGGGCTTCTACGAGCAGTACTTC.

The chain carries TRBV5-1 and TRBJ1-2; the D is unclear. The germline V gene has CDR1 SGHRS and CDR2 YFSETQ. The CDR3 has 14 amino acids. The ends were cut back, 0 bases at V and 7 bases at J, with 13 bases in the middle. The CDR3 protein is CASSLEVTRGGYTF. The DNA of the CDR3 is TGCGCCAGCAGCTTGGAGGTCACTCGTGGTGGCTACACCTTC.

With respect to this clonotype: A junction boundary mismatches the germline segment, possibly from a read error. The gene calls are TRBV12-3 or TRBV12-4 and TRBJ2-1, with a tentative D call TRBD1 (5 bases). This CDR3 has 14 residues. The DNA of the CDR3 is TGTGCCAGCAGCCGCCCTGCGCCGGACAATGACCAGTTCTTC. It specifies CASSRPAPDNDQFF.

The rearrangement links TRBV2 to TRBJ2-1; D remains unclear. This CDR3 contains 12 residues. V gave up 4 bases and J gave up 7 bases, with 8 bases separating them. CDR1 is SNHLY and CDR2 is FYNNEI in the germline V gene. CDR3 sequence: CASSGNSNEQFF. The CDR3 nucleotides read TGTGCCAGCAGTGGGAATTCGAATGAGCAGTTCTTC.